This T cell receptor beta chain was captured in a study of tissue T cells after allogeneic stem cell transplantation. General study points: Some tissue clones might be persisting host cells; their alloreactivity or antigen specificity was not determined. This small cohort was clinically heterogeneous, and sampling depth was a limitation. Within patients, tissue anatomy strongly shaped TCR repertoire composition.

Profiling relied on immunoSEQ multiplex PCR, and the TCRdb table lists in-frame clones only, not all of them. The data hold about 48,000 clones, with approximately 70% observed a single time. V was trimmed by 3 bases and J by 2 bases, leaving 13 bases between them. Germline V gene sequence: CDR1 NNHNN, CDR2 SYGAGS (reference sequence). The CDR3 contains 15 residues. As to this clone: As yet, its antigen is unknown. Gene names follow the mouse nomenclature. Coverage ceases 1 residue before the CDR3 finishes, and the germline J gene fills in the end.

The source of this sequence is a pool of C57BL/6 mice in good health. Sequences were obtained from sorted cells pooled from one or two spleens. The chain recombines TRBV13-2 with TRBJ2-5; tentative D call: TRBD2 (7 bases). The CDR3 bases that were read are TGTGCCAGCGGTGGGGGGGCGCGATCCCAAGACACCCAGTAC. Its translation is CASGGGARSQDTQY. The whole CDR3 protein is CASGGGARSQDTQYF.